These 23 T cell receptor beta chains came from one sample sequenced in a study of identical twins. Via MiXCR, TCRdb re-called the 5' RACE reads, giving one row per CDR3 protein. The top ten clones hold over 8% of a sample with over 200,000 distinct CDR3 sequences, 8% to 11% of them seen once. The sample taken for sequencing was memory T cells sorted from blood. The receptors originated from a man aged 45-65 years in good health.

This clonotype appeared many times. The genes are TRBV6-1 and TRBJ1-6; 9 nucleotides match TRBD1. This CDR3 has 15 amino acids. The germline V gene has CDR1 MNHNS and CDR2 SASEGT. V dropped 6 bases and J dropped 5; count of bases not matched to a gene: 5. CDR3 amino acids: CASRETGGNNSPLHF. CDR3 nucleotides: TGTGCCAGCAGGGAGACAGGGGGAAATAATTCACCCCTCCACTTT.

This clonotype was counted between two and nine times. This sequence joins TRBV6-2 or TRBV6-3 and TRBJ2-6, with a tentative D call TRBD2 (6 bases). The germline V gene encodes CDR1 MNHEY and CDR2 SVGEGT. The ends were cut back, 2 bases at V and 0 bases at J, with 11 bases in the middle. This CDR3 is built from 17 residues. CDR3 coding DNA: TGTGCCAGCAGTTACGGCGGAGGGAGCTCTGGGGCCAACGTCCTGACTTTC. As protein: CASSYGGGSSGANVLTF.

This clonotype was observed many times. The V call is TRBV12-3 or TRBV12-4, the J call TRBJ1-1; D is undetermined. The ends were cut back, 3 bases at V and 2 bases at J, with 10 bases in the middle. This CDR3 has 14 amino acids. The CDR3 region is CASSLSGHNTEAFF. The CDR3 DNA is TGTGCCAGCAGTTTGTCCGGGCATAACACTGAAGCTTTCTTT.

This sequence joins TRBV20-1 and TRBJ2-7; TRBD2 matches at 11 bases. This CDR3 comprises 15 residues. J lost 4 bases, V lost 6 bases, and 11 bases had no gene match. Per the germline V gene, CDR1 is DFQATT and CDR2 is SNEGSKA (reference sequence). This chain's CDR3 is CSARSTSGSTYEQYF. CDR3 sequence (DNA): TGCAGTGCCCGCTCCACTAGCGGGAGTACTTACGAGCAGTACTTC.

This clonotype was observed many times. V usage is TRBV29-1 and J usage is TRBJ2-7; 9 bases map to TRBD2. J lost 6 bases, V lost 2 bases, and 5 bases had no gene match. This CDR3 contains 13 residues. Germline CDR1 is SQVTM and CDR2 is ANQGSEA. CDR3 DNA sequence: TGCAGCGTTGAAACGCGGGAGGGAGTCGAGCAGTACTTC. Translated, it gives CSVETREGVEQYF.

This clonotype has a handful of counts. The V call is TRBV12-3 or TRBV12-4, the J call TRBJ1-1, with D possibly being TRBD1 (5 bases). V dropped 5 bases and J dropped 4 bases, with 8 bases sitting between them. This CDR3 spans 12 amino acids. As DNA, the CDR3 is TGTGCCAGCAGTGGACAAGGCACTGAAGCTTTCTTT. This translates into CASSGQGTEAFF.

In DNA, the CDR3 is TGTGCCAGCAGTGGAAGCCGGGACAGGGCGAGGGAGCAGTACTTC. Translating gives CASSGSRDRAREQYF. The chain combines TRBV6-1 with TRBJ2-7, with 9 positions matching TRBD1. In germline, CDR1 is MNHNS, CDR2 SASEGT. The V segment lost 4 bases and the J segment 7 bases; nucleotides outside the gene matches: 11. This CDR3 has 15 residues.

This clonotype was recorded a few times. This chain joins TRBV29-1 and TRBJ2-1; 9 nucleotides line up with TRBD2. The V and J ends lost 1 base and 5 bases, in that order; junction bases with no gene match: 6. Germline CDR1 is SQVTM and CDR2 is ANQGSEA. The CDR3 is 15 amino acids. CDR3 sequence (DNA): TGCAGCGTTGAAGGGCGGGGCGGGAGGGACAATGAGCAGTTCTTC. Protein sequence: CSVEGRGGRDNEQFF.

This clonotype was observed a few times. This chain joins TRBV3-1 and TRBJ1-3; D may be TRBD1 (5 bases). Trimming cost V 0 bases and J 2 bases, with 8 bases left between them. Germline V gene data show CDR1 as LGHDT and CDR2 as YNNKEL (reference sequence). The CDR3 covers 15 residues. In DNA, the CDR3 is TGTGCCAGCAGCCAAGACAGGGCCGCTGGAAACACCATATATTTT. Translated, it gives CASSQDRAAGNTIYF.

This clonotype was counted many times. The V gene is TRBV7-6, the J gene TRBJ2-7; D gene unclear. The CDR3 loop spans 13 amino acids. With 1 base removed from V and 2 bases from J, the gap between germline ends came to 6 bases. Per the germline V gene, CDR1 is SGHVS and CDR2 is FNYEAQ. CDR3 region: CASSLEATYEQYF. The DNA of the CDR3 is TGTGCCAGCAGCTTAGAGGCGACCTACGAGCAGTACTTC.

This clonotype was observed many times. The chain uses TRBV5-6 and TRBJ1-2; a possible D gene is TRBD1 (5 bases). V gave up 0 bases and J gave up 7 bases, with 16 bases separating them. Per germline, CDR1 SGHDT and CDR2 YYEEEE. The CDR3 is 15 residues long. CDR3: CASSLGGRNGGGYTF. In DNA, the CDR3 is TGTGCCAGCAGCTTGGGTGGCAGAAATGGGGGTGGCTACACCTTC.

In this sample, this clonotype turned up a few times. V is TRBV2 and J is TRBJ2-3, with a weak D call TRBD2 (6 bases). Deletions cut 7 bases from V and 0 bases from J, with 14 bases between. CDR3 size: 15 residues. CDR1 is SNHLY and CDR2 is FYNNEI in the germline V gene. CDR3 sequence (DNA): TGTGCCAGCAACCTAGCGTCTATTAGCACAGATACGCAGTATTTT. This encodes CASNLASISTDTQYF.

This clonotype was detected ten times or more. The chain joins TRBV12-3 or TRBV12-4 to TRBJ1-5; D not certain. V lost 1 base and J lost 9, with 7 bases in between. This CDR3 comprises 12 residues. DNA of the CDR3: TGTGCCAGCAGTTTAGGGGGTGGGCCCCAGCATTTT. Its translation is CASSLGGGPQHF.

The chain combines TRBV5-4 with TRBJ2-4, with D perhaps TRBD1 or TRBD2 (6 bases each). The CDR3 runs 14 residues. V lost 2 bases and J lost 3, with 9 bases in between. Germline CDR1 reads SGHNT; CDR2 reads YYREEE (reference sequence). The CDR3 coding sequence is TGTGCCAGCAGCTTAGGGGGAGGCAAAAACATTCAGTACTTC. Protein: CASSLGGGKNIQYF.

In its sample, this clonotype was seen many times. The chain employs TRBV12-3 or TRBV12-4 and TRBJ1-4; D gene uncertain. V lost 4 bases and J 8 bases, leaving 17 bases between the germline ends. The CDR3 is 15 residues long. CDR3 loop: CASSSRSHGLEKLFF. The CDR3 region has the DNA TGTGCCAGCAGTTCTCGATCGCACGGCCTCGAAAAACTGTTTTTT.

The chain recombines TRBV14 with TRBJ2-5; unclear D gene. The ends were cut back, 2 bases at V and 7 bases at J, with 14 bases in the middle. Germline assignment: CDR1 SGHDN and CDR2 FVKESK. This CDR3 is 14 amino acids long. The CDR3 sequence: CASSQLQASGTQYF. As DNA, the CDR3 is TGTGCCAGCAGCCAACTCCAGGCGTCAGGGACCCAGTACTTC.

This clonotype was counted many times. The gene calls are TRBV4-3 and TRBJ2-3, with D perhaps given as TRBD1 or TRBD2 (6 bases each). Germline V CDR1 and CDR2: LGHNA, YSLEER. The CDR3 length is 15 residues. V shed 6 bases and J shed 5 bases, with 18 bases lying between them. CDR3 loop: CASRVPGAQVDTQYF. DNA for the CDR3: TGCGCCAGCAGGGTTCCGGGGGCGCAGGTAGATACGCAGTATTTT.

This clonotype was counted ten times or more. V and J are TRBV3-1 and TRBJ1-5; D gene ambiguous. Trimming removed 0 bases at V and 0 bases at J, with 6 bases between. Germline values: CDR1 LGHDT, CDR2 YNNKEL (reference sequence). The CDR3 spans 15 residues. This CDR3 is CASSQDPGSNQPQHF. DNA for the CDR3: TGTGCCAGCAGCCAAGATCCTGGTAGCAATCAGCCCCAGCATTTT. Supplemented by reference TRBV3-1 and TRBJ1-5, the full variable domain reads DTAVSQTPKYLVTQMGNDKSIKCEQNLGHDTMYWYKQDSKKFLKIMFSYNNKELIINETVPNRFSPKSPDKAHLNLHINSLELGDSAVYFCASSQDPGSNQPQHFGDGTRLSIL.

J is TRBJ2-2 and V is TRBV4-3, with D unresolved. V was pared by 0 bases and J by 4 bases, with 12 bases between. Germline-derived CDR1 and CDR2 are LGHNA and YSLEER. The CDR3 has 16 amino acids. CDR3: CASSQERAPITGELFF. DNA of the CDR3: TGCGCCAGCAGCCAAGAGAGAGCGCCTATCACCGGGGAGCTGTTTTTT.

CDR3 nucleotides: TGTGCCAGCAGCTTAGCAGCGATGGAGTACAATGAGCAGTTCTTC. Protein: CASSLAAMEYNEQFF. The rearrangement joins TRBV7-2 to TRBJ2-1; no definite D call. V gave up 0 bases and J gave up 4 bases, with 10 bases separating them. Germline values: CDR1 SGHTA, CDR2 FQGNSA. The CDR3 is made up of 15 amino acids.

There are many counts of this clonotype. The chain employs TRBV5-4 and TRBJ1-5, with D tentatively TRBD1 (5 bases). The CDR3 runs 15 residues. Trimming removed 4 bases at V and 2 bases at J, with 13 bases between. CDR1 and CDR2 (germline): SGHNT, YYREEE (reference sequence). This CDR3 is CASSAGTDGNQPQHF. CDR3 in DNA: TGTGCCAGCAGCGCCGGGACCGACGGCAATCAGCCCCAGCATTTT.

A few counts support this clonotype. The CDR3 nucleotides read TGTGCCAGCAGCTTTCAGGGACAGGGGAACAATCAGCCCCAGCATTTT. Its translation: CASSFQGQGNNQPQHF. V and J are TRBV7-2 and TRBJ1-5, with TRBD1 matching 10 bases. From germline, CDR1 is SGHTA and CDR2 FQGNSA. V gave up 3 bases and J gave up 3 bases; unmatched junction bases: 5. The CDR3 is 16 residues long.

This clonotype was recorded a few times. The chain uses TRBV10-1 and TRBJ2-3; possibly TRBD1 or TRBD2 for D (6 bases each). This CDR3 spans 17 amino acids. V lost 0 bases and J 1 base, leaving 14 bases between the germline ends. Germline V lookup: CDR1 WNHNN, CDR2 SYGVQD (reference sequence). In DNA form, the CDR3 reads TGCGCCAGCAGTGAGTCTCTCCGGGGGACACGCACAGATACGCAGTATTTT. Its translation is CASSESLRGTRTDTQYF.